This T cell receptor beta chain was found in a study of T cells in Graves' hyperthyroidism and ophthalmopathy. Per the germline V gene, CDR1 is SGHTA and CDR2 is FQGNSA. Deletions cut 1 base from V and 6 bases from J, with 12 bases between. CDR3 length: 14 residues. Template material for amplifying TCR beta CDR3 regions consisted of RNA transcripts. HTBI primers were employed in a first-round RT-PCR of the TCR CDR3. TCRdb recomputed calls from the multiplex PCR reads with MiXCR, one row per CDR3 protein. The sample lists about 520,000 distinct CDR3 sequences, around 22% occurring once. The sequenced material came from blood. The clonotype comes from a woman in her 30s with Graves' ophthalmopathy. The chain recombines TRBV7-2 with TRBJ1-1; D might be TRBD1 (5 bases). CDR3 loop: CASSLGPGRPEAFF. CDR3 DNA sequence: TGTGCCAGCAGCTTAGGGCCGGGACGGCCTGAAGCTTTCTTT.